The clone carrying this T cell receptor beta chain came up many times. Its antigen is unknown. The data stem from a study of Graves' ophthalmopathy and Graves' hyperthyroidism. Study-wide results and caveats: Most expanded clonotypes from thyroid (those above 0.001 frequency) were also found in blood.

Using RNA transcripts, the TCR beta CDR3 regions were amplified. The authors performed first-round RT-PCR with HTBI primers and then a second-round multiplex PCR. TCRdb independently ran MiXCR on the multiplex PCR reads; one entry per CDR3 protein. The table shows about 160,000 distinct CDR3 sequences, with 39% occurring only once. The V and J ends lost 8 bases and 2 bases, in that order; junction bases with no gene match: 6. The germline gives CDR1 MNHEY, CDR2 SVGAGI. This CDR3 is built from 15 residues. The chain employs TRBV6-5 and TRBJ2-7, with 13 bases lining up with TRBD2. Sequencing used peripheral blood. The sequence derives from a man aged 25-45 years with Graves' ophthalmopathy. The CDR3 is CASFWTSGGPYEQYF. The CDR3 DNA is TGTGCCAGCTTCTGGACTAGCGGGGGCCCCTACGAGCAGTACTTC.